Sequencing of this T cell receptor beta chain was carried out in a study of blood T cell repertoires in COVID-19. Study-wide context: Acute and convalescent COVID-19 samples came from the United States, Italy and Spain. From T cells, B-cell-depleted T cells, or PBMCs came the material, which was cDNA or gDNA.

Data came from immunoSEQ multiplex PCR; TCRdb stores just in-frame clones and leaves some out. The table includes some 250,000 clones, approximately 86% detected once. The CDR3 extends over 14 amino acids. This clone was seen a handful of times. Sequencing input: peripheral blood. V gene TRBV12-1 combines with J gene TRBJ1-5; the listed D gene, TRBD1, was not tested against the DNA. TRBV12-1 is termed a pseudogene. This clonotype was obtained from a woman in her seventies with active or convalescent COVID-19. The CDR3 coding sequence is TGTGCCAGCAGCTTTGAACAGGGAAATCAGCCCCAGCATTTT. It yields the protein CASSFEQGNQPQHF.